This entry lists 7 T cell receptor beta chains sequenced from one sample in a study of cytotoxic CD8 clonotypes in ibrutinib-treated CLL. Libraries were prepared by immunoSEQ multiplex PCR; TCRdb keeps only in-frame clonotypes and omits some of them. The sample records 76,000 or so clones, approximately 87% being singletons. The source material was PBMCs, sampled after 24 months of ibrutinib treatment. The receptors stem from a human donor with chronic lymphocytic leukemia.

CDR3 coding DNA: TGTGCCAGCAGCCCCATTTCAAGCTCCTACAATGAGCAGTTCTTC. Translation gives CASSPISSSYNEQFF. This chain links TRBV7-3 with TRBJ2-1; D gene uncertain. The CDR3 sequence is 15 residues long. Trimming pared 5 bases from V and 0 bases from J, leaving 11 bases between. Germline V lookup: CDR1 SGHTA, CDR2 FQGTGA.

The chain joins TRBV30 to TRBJ2-3; TRBD1 agrees at 9 bases. J was trimmed by 1 base and V by 0 bases; bases with no gene match: 5. CDR1 and CDR2 (germline): GTSNPN, SVGIG (reference sequence). This CDR3 contains 16 residues. CDR3: CAWSVWRTGGTDTQYF. The CDR3 bases are TGTGCCTGGAGTGTATGGAGGACAGGGGGCACAGATACGCAGTATTTT.

This chain links TRBV19 with TRBJ2-1, with D unclear. This CDR3 spans 13 amino acids. Germline loops: CDR1 LNHDA, CDR2 SQIVND (reference sequence). Deletions cut 10 bases from V and 1 base from J, with 11 bases between. CDR3 in amino acids: CATSPYSYNEQFF. The CDR3, as DNA: TGTGCCACCTCCCCATATTCCTACAATGAGCAGTTCTTC.

The chain recombines TRBV6-6 with TRBJ1-2; possibly TRBD1 for D (5 bases). This CDR3 has 15 amino acids. The V end lost 6 bases, the J end lost 3 bases, and 17 bases lay between the germline ends. Germline loops: CDR1 MNHNY, CDR2 SVGAGI (reference sequence). Here the CDR3 reads CASSPSGGTDYGYTF. The CDR3 bases are TGTGCCAGCAGCCCTTCGGGGGGAACCGACTATGGCTACACCTTC.

In this sample, this clone turned up many times. The chain carries TRBV28 and TRBJ2-7; possible D gene TRBD1, 5 bases. The CDR3 consists of 13 residues. V shed 8 bases and J shed 3 bases, with 14 bases lying between them. Germline CDR1 reads MDHEN; CDR2 reads SYDVKM. CDR3 residues: CASSIHTGYEQYF. DNA of the CDR3: TGTGCCAGCTCGATTCATACAGGCTACGAGCAGTACTTC.

This chain uses TRBV5-4 with TRBJ1-1, with D possibly being TRBD1 (6 bases). Germline assignment: CDR1 SGHNT and CDR2 YYREEE (reference sequence). Between the trimmed V and J ends, which lost 3 bases and 4 bases, there was a span of 16 bases. The CDR3 runs to 15 residues. The CDR3 region has the DNA TGTGCCAGCAGCTATCGTAGGGGGGACGGCACTGAAGCTTTCTTT. Amino acid sequence: CASSYRRGDGTEAFF.

The chain joins TRBV4-3 to TRBJ1-6; D gene unclear. CDR1 LGHNA and CDR2 YSLEER come from the germline V gene. The germline V and J ends were trimmed by 1 base and 7 bases, with 11 bases remaining between them. The CDR3 spans 15 residues. The CDR3 is CASSQVRRTNSPLHF. The CDR3 coding sequence is TGCGCCAGCAGCCAAGTACGCAGGACGAATTCACCCCTCCACTTT.